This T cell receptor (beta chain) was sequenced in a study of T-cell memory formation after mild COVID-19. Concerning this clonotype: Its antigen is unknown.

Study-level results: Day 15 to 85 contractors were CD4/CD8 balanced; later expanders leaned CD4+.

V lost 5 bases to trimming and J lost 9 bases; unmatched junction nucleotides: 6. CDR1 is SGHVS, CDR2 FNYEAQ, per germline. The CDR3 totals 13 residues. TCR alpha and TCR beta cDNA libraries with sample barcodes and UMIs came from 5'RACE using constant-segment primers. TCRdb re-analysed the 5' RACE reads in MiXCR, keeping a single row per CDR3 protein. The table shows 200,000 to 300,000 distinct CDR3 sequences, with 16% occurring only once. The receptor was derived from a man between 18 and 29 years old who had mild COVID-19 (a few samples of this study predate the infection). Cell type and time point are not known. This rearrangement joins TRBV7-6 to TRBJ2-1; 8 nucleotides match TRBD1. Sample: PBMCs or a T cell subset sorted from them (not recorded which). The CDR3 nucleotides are TGTGCCAGCAGCACCGGACAGGGTCTTGAGCAGTTCTTC. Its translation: CASSTGQGLEQFF.